Following are 21 T cell receptor beta chains from one sample sequenced in a study of T-cell reconstitution after alpha-beta-depleted transplantation in children. Library preparation (for TCRbeta) was performed with unique molecular identifiers. MiXCR was run by TCRdb on the PCR reads, yielding one entry per CDR3 protein. Here the sample spans 44,000 or so distinct CDR3 sequences, 7.5% to 10% being singletons. Sequenced here: PBMCs, mostly from graft donor cells, sampled 60 days after TCRalphabeta/CD19-depleted stem cell transplant. The receptor set was obtained from a male patient between 2 and 15 years old who had a stem cell transplant for chronic granulomatous disease, so the T cells may come from the graft donor.

This clonotype was counted at least ten times. The chain uses TRBV11-1 and TRBJ2-2, with 13 nucleotides matching TRBD2. Germline V CDR1 and CDR2: SGHAT, FQDESV (reference sequence). This CDR3 comprises 20 residues. V gave up 2 bases and J gave up 6 bases; unmatched junction bases: 15. The CDR3 region is CASSLRRTSGRVLGAGELFF. CDR3 coding DNA: TGTGCCAGCAGCTTACGCCGGACTAGCGGGAGAGTGTTAGGCGCCGGGGAGCTGTTTTTT.

This clonotype showed up just a few times. This chain connects TRBV20-1 to TRBJ2-7, with a possible D match to TRBD2 (5 bases). The CDR3 contains 13 residues. V shed 1 base and J shed 3 bases, with 10 bases lying between them. CDR1 DFQATT and CDR2 SNEGSKA come from the germline V gene (reference sequence). The CDR3 region is CSARGGLSYEQYF. The DNA of the CDR3 is TGCAGTGCTAGAGGAGGGCTGAGCTACGAGCAGTACTTC.

Ten or more counts support this clonotype. This chain connects TRBV20-1 to TRBJ1-5; 9 bases are shared with TRBD1. The CDR3 has 16 amino acids. The V gene end was trimmed by 0 bases and the J gene end by 7 bases; junction bases not matched to a gene: 10. Looked up from germline, CDR1 is DFQATT and CDR2 is SNEGSKA (reference sequence). The chain's CDR3 is CSARDGATGGSQPQHF. The CDR3 DNA reads as TGCAGTGCTAGAGATGGGGCCACAGGGGGCTCGCAGCCCCAGCATTTT.

This chain links TRBV7-2 with TRBJ2-7, with a possible D match to TRBD1 (6 bases). The CDR3 covers 17 residues. In germline, CDR1 is SGHTA, CDR2 FQGNSA. Trimming pared 4 bases from V and 3 bases from J, leaving 22 bases between. This CDR3 reads CASSSRPPTGFVYEQYF. The CDR3 DNA reads as TGTGCCAGCAGCTCCAGACCCCCAACAGGGTTTGTCTACGAGCAGTACTTC.

This clonotype was detected ten times or more. The chain combines TRBV20-1 with TRBJ2-7, with no clear D. Per germline, CDR1 DFQATT and CDR2 SNEGSKA (reference sequence). Between the trimmed V and J ends, which lost 6 bases and 0 bases, there was a span of 12 bases. CDR3 length: 13 residues. The CDR3 loop reads CSATRYSSYEQYF. The CDR3 DNA is TGCAGTGCCACCCGGTATAGCTCCTACGAGCAGTACTTC.

This clonotype was detected a few times. This chain uses TRBV7-9 with TRBJ1-1, with a weak D call TRBD1 (6 bases). Germline CDR1 and CDR2: SEHNR and FQNEAQ (reference sequence). With 6 bases removed from V and 0 bases from J, the gap between germline ends came to 11 bases. The CDR3 totals 14 residues. CDR3 coding DNA: TGTGCCAGCAGGGGGACACCACTGAACACTGAAGCTTTCTTT. Encoded protein: CASRGTPLNTEAFF.

This clonotype turned up a few times. The chain recombines TRBV7-8 with TRBJ1-1; maybe TRBD1 (5 bases). Germline CDR1 is SGHVS and CDR2 is FQNEAQ. The CDR3 is 15 residues long. V lost 0 bases and J 4 bases, leaving 12 bases between the germline ends. The CDR3 spells CASSLARGAGTEAFF. CDR3 coding DNA: TGTGCCAGCAGCTTAGCACGAGGGGCCGGCACTGAAGCTTTCTTT.

Points on this clonotype: A much larger clone sits a single nucleotide away, making a read error possible. The chain carries TRBV2 and TRBJ1-2; D is unclear. V lost 7 bases and J lost 4, with 10 bases in between. The CDR3 is 12 amino acids. Germline V gives CDR1 SNHLY, CDR2 FYNNEI. CDR3 DNA sequence: TGTGCCAGCAATAGTCCTATCTATGGCTACACCTTC. As protein: CASNSPIYGYTF.

This clonotype was counted ten times or more. This rearrangement joins TRBV11-2 to TRBJ2-3, with no clear D. Trimming took 5 bases from V and 4 from J, leaving 16 bases between them. This CDR3 comprises 15 residues. Looked up from germline, CDR1 is SGHAT and CDR2 is FQNNGV. The CDR3 loop is CASSVTTSVADTQYF. The CDR3, as DNA: TGTGCCAGCAGCGTTACGACTTCTGTCGCAGATACGCAGTATTTT.

Ten or more counts support this clonotype. The V and J genes are TRBV20-1 and TRBJ1-4, with D unclear. CDR1 and CDR2 (germline): DFQATT, SNEGSKA (reference sequence). Between the trimmed V and J ends, which lost 1 base and 0 bases, there was a span of 6 bases. The CDR3 covers 14 residues. The CDR3 reads CSARAGSTNEKLFF. In DNA form, the CDR3 reads TGCAGTGCTAGAGCCGGTTCAACTAATGAAAAACTGTTTTTT.

This clonotype was recorded at least ten times. The V and J genes are TRBV11-2 and TRBJ2-1, with TRBD2 matching over 8 bases. With 1 base clipped from V and 5 bases from J, the junction kept 7 bases outside the gene matches. CDR3 length: 16 residues. Germline V CDR1 and CDR2: SGHAT, FQNNGV. The CDR3 DNA follows: TGTGCCAGCAGCTTAGGAACTAGCGGAGGCCACAATGAGCAGTTCTTC. This translates into CASSLGTSGGHNEQFF.

This clonotype was observed at least ten times. V gene TRBV7-2 combines with J gene TRBJ1-2; D is ambiguous. Trimming cost V 4 bases and J 4 bases, with 10 bases left between them. The germline gives CDR1 SGHTA, CDR2 FQGNSA. This CDR3 is 13 amino acids long. The CDR3 nucleotides read TGTGCCAGCAGCTCCTGGGGAATCTATGGCTACACCTTC. It is translated as CASSSWGIYGYTF.

This clonotype was observed at least ten times. The chain is built from TRBV20-1 and TRBJ2-7; TRBD2 agrees at 8 bases. Per the germline V gene, CDR1 is DFQATT and CDR2 is SNEGSKA (reference sequence). The junction had 6 bases not matched to a gene; V was cut back by 3 bases and J by 2 bases. The CDR3 sequence is 14 residues long. CDR3 sequence reads: CSARPLAETYEQYF. The CDR3 bases are TGCAGTGCTAGGCCACTAGCGGAGACCTACGAGCAGTACTTC.

This clonotype was counted between two and nine times. The rearrangement joins TRBV30 to TRBJ1-5; tentatively, D is TRBD1 (5 bases). Germline V gene lookup returns CDR1 GTSNPN and CDR2 SVGIG (reference sequence). The V end lost 4 bases, the J end lost 4 bases, and 11 bases lay between the germline ends. CDR3 length: 13 amino acids. CDR3 region: CAWTRGRNQPQHF. As DNA, the CDR3 is TGTGCCTGGACTAGGGGACGGAATCAGCCCCAGCATTTT.

The chain carries TRBV20-1 and TRBJ1-2, with 9 positions matching TRBD1. Trimming cost V 1 base and J 8 bases; bases outside gene matches: 5. The CDR3 covers 13 residues. CDR1 is DFQATT, CDR2 SNEGSKA, per germline (reference sequence). This chain's CDR3 is CSARGQGGRGYTF. In DNA form, the CDR3 reads TGCAGTGCTAGAGGACAGGGGGGGCGCGGCTACACCTTC.

V usage is TRBV7-8 and J usage is TRBJ2-3; D might be TRBD1 (5 bases). V lost 0 bases and J 1 base, leaving 14 bases between the germline ends. CDR3 length: 17 amino acids. CDR1 and CDR2 from the germline V gene are SGHVS and FQNEAQ. The CDR3 region is CASSLALSGIGTDTQYF. CDR3 nucleotide sequence: TGTGCCAGCAGCTTAGCGCTTTCAGGGATCGGCACAGATACGCAGTATTTT.

The sample holds many counts of this clonotype. The chain links TRBV21-1 to TRBJ2-4. TRBV21-1 is a pseudogene. The CDR3 contains 11 residues. The CDR3 nucleotides read TGTGCCAGCAGCAAAGACCCCGTTCAGTACTTC. Its protein product is CASSKDPVQYF.

This clonotype was found many times. This chain uses TRBV7-9 with TRBJ2-3, with 9 bases lining up with TRBD2. J lost 2 bases, V lost 1 base, and 4 bases had no gene match. This CDR3 region has 16 residues. CDR1 and CDR2 from the germline V gene are SEHNR and FQNEAQ (reference sequence). CDR3 nucleotide sequence: TGTGCCAGCAGCTTAGGTAGCGGGAGTAACACAGATACGCAGTATTTT. This codes for CASSLGSGSNTDTQYF.

The CDR3 spells CASSDDLAGPYKSSYNEQFF. CDR3 nucleotide sequence: TGTGCCAGCAGTGATGACCTAGCGGGCCCTTACAAGAGCTCCTACAATGAGCAGTTCTTC. J is TRBJ2-1 and V is TRBV6-1, with 8 positions matching TRBD2. CDR1 and CDR2 from the germline V gene are MNHNS and SASEGT. V shed 3 bases, J shed 0 bases, and the junction held 16 bases outside the gene matches. CDR3 size: 20 residues.

This clonotype was observed at least ten times. The chain joins TRBV6-5 to TRBJ1-1, with 11 nucleotides matching TRBD1. Germline V gene lookup returns CDR1 MNHEY and CDR2 SVGAGI. The CDR3 length is 14 residues. After removal of 6 bases from V and 4 bases from J, the junction contained 4 bases not matched to a gene. The DNA of the CDR3 is TGTGCCAGCAGCTCTGGACAGGGGGCCACTGAAGCTTTCTTT. Translating gives CASSSGQGATEAFF.

Ten or more counts support this clonotype. The junction differs from germline at one of its ends, possibly a read error. The chain uses TRBV14 and TRBJ2-7, with D perhaps TRBD1 (5 bases). CDR1 and CDR2 (germline): SGHDN, FVKESK. This CDR3 comprises 13 residues. The CDR3 nucleotides are TGTGCCAGCAGCCAGTCCAGGGTTGGTTCAACCCTCTTC. This codes for CASSQSRVGSTLF.